The 18 T cell receptor beta chains given below trace back to one sample, sequenced in a study of circulating CD8 cells and anti-PD-1 response in melanoma. Each library started from roughly 16 ng of total RNA using the QIAseq Immune Repertoire TCR panel. TCRdb redid the calling of the reads with MiXCR, one entry per CDR3 protein. The data contain over 400 distinct CDR3 sequences, more than 5.5% of them seen just once; the ten biggest clones take up over 30%. Live CD3+CD8+TCRalphabeta+ cells were sorted into four subsets by PD-1 and/or TIGIT. The material was CD8+ T cells from PBMCs, obtained at baseline or after one month of anti-PD-1 therapy (not recorded which). All receptors derive from a human donor with melanoma.

This clonotype is labeled as medium-sized. This CDR3 is CSAREQGEHF. For the CDR3, the DNA is TGCAGTGCTAGAGAACAGGGGGAGCATTTT. V usage is TRBV20-1 and J usage is TRBJ1-5; 8 nucleotides align to TRBD1. The germline gives CDR1 DFQATT, CDR2 SNEGSKA (reference sequence). The ends lost 0 bases at V and 14 bases at J; junction bases unmatched: 0. The CDR3 runs 10 residues.

By share, this clonotype ranks as medium-sized. The chain recombines TRBV19 with TRBJ2-2; 7 bases are a match to TRBD2. The CDR3 runs 14 residues. Germline loops: CDR1 LNHDA, CDR2 SQIVND (reference sequence). Germline trimming cut 1 base from V and 6 bases from J; bases unmatched to any gene: 2. For the CDR3, the DNA is TGTGCCAGTAGTATAGGGGGAGGGCCCGGGGAGCTGTTTTTT. Translated: CASSIGGGPGELFF.

In its sample, this clonotype is large. This chain connects TRBV19 to TRBJ1-1; D ambiguous. The CDR3 is made up of 15 amino acids. The germline V gene has CDR1 LNHDA and CDR2 SQIVND (reference sequence). Trimming took 3 bases from V and 4 from J, leaving 15 bases between them. CDR3 nucleotides: TGTGCCAGTAGTATGTCGTCAGGCAGCCTCACTGAAGCTTTCTTT. Protein: CASSMSSGSLTEAFF.

This clonotype is deemed large. The chain joins TRBV19 to TRBJ2-1; D gene ambiguous. Germline CDR1 is LNHDA and CDR2 is SQIVND (reference sequence). CDR3 size: 15 residues. V lost 4 bases, J lost 0 bases, and 10 bases lay in between. CDR3 coding DNA: TGTGCCAGTAGTACTTCACTGGCCTCCTACAATGAGCAGTTCTTC. As protein: CASSTSLASYNEQFF.

Relative to its sample, this clonotype is large. The V call is TRBV27, the J call TRBJ2-5, with 9 bases that match TRBD2. The CDR3 has 14 residues. Germline trimming cut 6 bases from V and 5 bases from J; bases unmatched to any gene: 7. Germline CDR1 is MNHEY and CDR2 is SMNVEV (reference sequence). DNA for the CDR3: TGTGCCAGCAGAAGGCGGGGGGGAGTTGAGACCCAGTACTTC. It specifies CASRRRGGVETQYF.

By its share, this clonotype is hyperexpanded. The chain carries TRBV7-9 and TRBJ2-3, with D tentatively TRBD2 (7 bases). The CDR3 consists of 14 residues. Germline values: CDR1 SEHNR, CDR2 FQNEAQ (reference sequence). The V and J ends lost 5 bases and 0 bases respectively, with 9 bases between them. Here the CDR3 reads CASSGGASTDTQYF. The CDR3 DNA is TGTGCCAGCAGCGGGGGGGCTAGCACAGATACGCAGTATTTT.

This clonotype is labeled as medium-sized. The CDR3 protein is CASSYSTTRGHNEQFF. Here the CDR3 DNA reads TGTGCCAGCAGTTACTCGACTACCAGGGGACACAATGAGCAGTTCTTC. The genes are TRBV6-2 or TRBV6-3 and TRBJ2-1; possible D gene TRBD1, 6 bases. This CDR3 has 16 amino acids. The germline gives CDR1 MNHEY, CDR2 SVGEGT. Deletions cut 0 bases from V and 5 bases from J, with 14 bases between.

Worth noting for this clonotype: Because it lacks the conserved phenylalanine or tryptophan at the end, this CDR3 is likely a read error. The V and J genes are TRBV7-3 and TRBJ2-3; the match to TRBD2 covers 12 bases. The junction had 7 bases not matched to a gene; V was cut back by 6 bases and J by 6 bases. The CDR3 length is 15 residues. Germline CDR1 and CDR2: SGHTA and FQGTGA. The CDR3 DNA is TGTGCCAGCAGGTCGACTAGCGGGGGTTTGGATACGCAGTATTCC. Its protein is CASRSTSGGLDTQYS.

Sample share makes this clonotype large. The V gene is TRBV2, the J gene TRBJ2-7, with TRBD2 as a possible D gene (6 bases). The CDR3 totals 12 residues. The germline gives CDR1 SNHLY, CDR2 FYNNEI. The V gene lost 5 bases and the J gene lost 2 bases, with 7 bases spanning the gap. The chain's CDR3 is CASSPGAYEQYF. For the CDR3, the DNA is TGTGCCAGCAGTCCGGGGGCCTACGAGCAGTACTTC. The variable domain in full, completed from reference TRBV2 and TRBJ2-7, reads EPEVTQTPSHQVTQMGQEVILRCVPISNHLYFYWYRQILGQKVEFLVSFYNNEISEKSEIFDDQFSVERPDGSNFTLKIRSTKLEDSAMYFCASSPGAYEQYFGPGTRLTVT.

This clonotype is large (0.1 to 1%). This CDR3 reads CSARSGTSPGEAFF. CDR3 bases: TGCAGTGCTAGATCCGGGACGTCTCCGGGGGAAGCTTTCTTT. The genes are TRBV20-1 and TRBJ1-1, with D tentatively TRBD1 (5 bases). The germline V gene encodes CDR1 DFQATT and CDR2 SNEGSKA (reference sequence). The V gene lost 2 bases and the J gene lost 8 bases, with 18 bases spanning the gap. The CDR3 extends over 14 amino acids.

In regard to this clonotype: A much more abundant neighbour one base away suggests this may be a read error. The CDR3 loop reads CASRDHRDGSSYEQYF. The CDR3 DNA reads as TGTGCCAGCAGAGACCACCGGGACGGCAGCTCCTACGAGCAGTACTTC. The chain employs TRBV25-1 and TRBJ2-7; D is tentatively TRBD1 or TRBD2 (5 bases each). Germline lookup yields CDR1 MGHDK and CDR2 SYGVNS. The CDR3 consists of 16 residues. V lost 6 bases, J lost 0 bases, and 18 bases lay in between.

By its share, this clonotype is medium-sized. This chain links TRBV9 with TRBJ2-7; 9 nucleotides agree with TRBD1. CDR3 length equals 14 residues. Germline V gene data show CDR1 as SGDLS and CDR2 as YYNGEE. The junction had 1 base not matched to a gene; V was cut back by 0 bases and J by 3 bases. CDR3 residues: CASSVGTGVYEQYF. In DNA, the CDR3 is TGTGCCAGCAGCGTAGGGACAGGGGTCTACGAGCAGTACTTC.

In its sample, this clonotype was seen a few times. The V and J genes are TRBV7-3 and TRBJ2-3, with D uncertain. V lost 4 bases, J lost 5 bases, and 7 bases lay in between. Germline CDR1 SGHTA, CDR2 FQGTGA. CDR3 length: 12 amino acids. The CDR3 DNA follows: TGTGCCAGCAGCTCCGTAGGAGATACGCAGTATTTT. Its protein product is CASSSVGDTQYF.

This clonotype has a handful of counts. A read error may produce the germline difference seen at one junction end. The V gene is TRBV19, the J gene TRBJ2-7, with TRBD1 matching 8 bases. CDR3 size: 13 residues. The germline CDR1 and CDR2 sequences are LNHDA and SQIVND (reference sequence). The CDR3 sequence is CASSSWDRKAFYF. For the CDR3, the DNA is TGTGCCAGTAGTTCCTGGGACAGGAAGGCGTTTTATTTC.

This clonotype is large (0.1 to 1%) by share. The V call is TRBV7-2, the J call TRBJ2-6; 10 bases align to TRBD1. The CDR3 totals 16 residues. Germline V gives CDR1 SGHTA, CDR2 FQGNSA. V was pared by 5 bases and J by 2 bases, with 3 bases of the junction left unmatched. The CDR3 DNA follows: TGTGCCAGCAGCACGACAGGGGGCACTGGGGCCAACGTCCTGACTTTC. This translates into CASSTTGGTGANVLTF.

As regards this clonotype: The junction and the germline gene differ at one end; a read error may be behind it. This rearrangement joins TRBV5-5 to TRBJ2-6; D gene ambiguous. The CDR3 has 15 residues. CDR1 and CDR2 (germline): SGHKS, YYEKEE (reference sequence). Here the CDR3 DNA reads TGTGCCAGCAGCTTGGTCGGAGCTGGAGCCAACGTCCTGACTTTC. As protein: CASSLVGAGANVLTF.

For this clonotype: A far more abundant clone sits one base away, making this likely a read error. The rearrangement links TRBV7-3 to TRBJ2-7; 9 positions match TRBD1. This CDR3 comprises 17 residues. After removal of 0 bases from V and 7 bases from J, the junction contained 13 bases not matched to a gene. Per germline, CDR1 SGHTA and CDR2 FQGTGA. The CDR3 spells CASSLTLGTGPYNEQYF. Written as DNA, the CDR3 is TGTGCCAGCAGCTTAACCTTAGGGACAGGGCCCTACAATGAGCAGTACTTC.

The V gene is TRBV9, the J gene TRBJ1-3, with unresolved D. Germline assignment: CDR1 SGDLS and CDR2 YYNGEE. The CDR3 has 14 residues. V gave up 0 bases and J gave up 0 bases, with 4 bases separating them. CDR3 residues: CASSVGDSGNTIYF. CDR3 nucleotide sequence: TGTGCCAGCAGCGTAGGGGACTCTGGAAACACCATATATTTT.